This T cell receptor beta chain stems from a study of control samples from healthy donors and cancer patients. The assay was immunoSEQ multiplex PCR, and TCRdb's table has in-frame clones only and misses some. The sample lists under 200,000 clones; 90% to 95% were seen once. This CDR3 region has 16 residues. Germline CDR1 is MNHEY and CDR2 is SMNVEV (reference sequence). V dropped 3 bases and J dropped 1 base, with 15 bases sitting between them. The TCR originated in a man aged 55-75 years with colorectal cancer. J is TRBJ1-1 and V is TRBV27; possible D gene TRBD1, 5 bases. The sample taken for sequencing was PBMCs. CDR3 nucleotide sequence: TGTGCCAGCAGTTTTAAGCTCGACAGCCCGAACACTGAAGCTTTCTTT. It specifies CASSFKLDSPNTEAFF.